This T cell receptor beta chain was retrieved from a study of T cells in Graves' hyperthyroidism and ophthalmopathy. The study's findings and limits: Classification by a 13 V-J model distinguished ophthalmopathy from stable hyperthyroidism.

Template material for amplifying TCR beta CDR3 regions consisted of RNA transcripts. With the HTBI primer set, the TCR CDR3 went through a first round of RT-PCR. TCRdb independently ran MiXCR on the multiplex PCR reads; one entry per CDR3 protein. The sample holds a few hundred thousand distinct CDR3 sequences, about half seen once. Remarks on this clonotype: Its antigen is currently unknown.

The V end was cut by 7 bases, the J end by 3 bases, with 12 bases between. Germline V gene data show CDR1 as SQVTM and CDR2 as ANQGSEA. CDR3 length: 13 amino acids. The J gene is TRBJ2-2, the V gene TRBV29-1, with D unclear. The sequencing input was peripheral blood or thyroid tissue (not recorded which). This clonotype was obtained from a woman aged 18-29 years with Graves' hyperthyroidism. The CDR3 region is CSGQELDTGELFF. For the CDR3, the DNA is TGCAGCGGTCAGGAGCTTGACACCGGGGAGCTGTTTTTT.